This T cell receptor beta chain was identified in a study of shared clonotypes between healthy human individuals. Overall study results and limits: Clonotypes which were not shared had lower generation probabilities than clonotypes that all four donors shared.

Authors' processing steps: Filtering differed since immunoSEQ provided only junctions, with no quality scores. Profiling relied on immunoSEQ multiplex PCR, and the TCRdb table lists in-frame clones only, not all of them. The D gene and trimming were derived from the DNA, and the V and J assignments and clone size from that table. The sample yields around 2,000,000 clones, about 92% seen once. A remark on this clone: Its antigen is not identified.

CD45RO-negative, CCR7-positively selected cells formed the naive CD8 fraction, excluding terminally differentiated effector memory CD45RA+ cells. Germline V CDR1 and CDR2: SQVTM, ANQGSEA. The CDR3 consists of 12 residues. Trimming cost V 3 bases and J 6 bases, with 12 bases left between them. This chain connects TRBV29-1 to TRBJ2-7; tentative D call: TRBD2 (6 bases). This receptor was identified in a man between 18 and 35 years old in good health. Some clones in this sample may be carry-over from other donors' samples. What was sequenced was naive CD8+ T cells from PBMCs. CDR3 DNA sequence: TGCAGCGTTGAGGGGGGTTGGGGCGAGCAGTACTTC. As protein: CSVEGGWGEQYF.